Presented here are 20 T cell receptor beta chains from one specimen sequenced in a study of tumor-infiltrating lymphocytes in primary liver carcinoma. The input was 450 to 500 ng total RNA; TCR beta cDNA was made from it with a constant-region primer. Three-round nested multiplex PCR performed with slightly modified ARM-PCR produced the TCR beta libraries. Rounds one and two of PCR, each of approximately 11 cycles, were primed with TRBV1-TRBV30 forward primers and a C-beta reverse primer. TCRdb independently ran MiXCR on the multiplex PCR reads; one entry per CDR3 protein. The data contain roughly 23,000 distinct CDR3 sequences, roughly three quarters of them seen just once; the ten biggest clones take up less than 45%. Total RNA and DNA came together from 20-30 mg of bulk tissue without cell sorting. The specimen sequenced was liver tumor tissue from sampling region 1. Noted subset: tumor region T1, superior pole. Receptors originate from a man aged 35 to 55 with primary liver carcinoma and hepatitis B virus infection.

With regard to this clonotype: Compared with germline, one end of the junction differs, possibly owing to a read error. The CDR3 loop reads CASSQGTSGSLDPGELSF. In nucleotides, the CDR3 is TGTGCCAGCAGCCAAGGGACCAGCGGGAGTCTAGATCCCGGGGAGCTGTCTTTT. This rearrangement joins TRBV4-2 to TRBJ2-2; 8 bases line up with TRBD2. CDR3 length equals 18 residues. Germline V gene data show CDR1 as LGHNA and CDR2 as YNFKEQ.

To note about this clonotype: At one boundary the junction diverges from the germline segment, which might be a read error. J is TRBJ2-7 and V is TRBV4-3; D possibly corresponds to TRBD2 (6 bases). Per germline, CDR1 LGHNA and CDR2 YSLEER. The CDR3 is 15 residues long. The CDR3 nucleotides read TGCGCCAACAGCCAAAATCGGGAGACTACCTACGAGCAGTACTTC. Its translation: CANSQNRETTYEQYF.

In its sample, this clonotype was seen many times. This sequence joins TRBV5-1 and TRBJ1-1; 7 bases agree with TRBD1. Germline values: CDR1 SGHRS, CDR2 YFSETQ. V was pared by 4 bases and J by 6 bases, with 3 bases of the junction left unmatched. The CDR3 totals 12 residues. The CDR3: CASSATGAEAFF. The CDR3 bases are TGCGCCAGCAGCGCAACAGGGGCTGAAGCTTTCTTT.

By sample share, this clonotype is medium-sized. The J gene is TRBJ2-5, the V gene TRBV10-2; 11 bases line up with TRBD2. The CDR3 is made up of 13 amino acids. Germline values: CDR1 WSHSY, CDR2 SAAADI. The junction had 3 bases not matched to a gene; V was cut back by 7 bases and J by 5 bases. The CDR3: CASKTSGSETQYF. The DNA for the CDR3 is TGCGCCAGCAAAACTAGCGGGAGCGAGACCCAGTACTTC.

The chain links TRBV30 to TRBJ1-1; D is unclear. V gave up 5 bases and J gave up 9 bases, with 13 bases separating them. The germline V gene has CDR1 GTSNPN and CDR2 SVGIG (reference sequence). The CDR3 length is 11 residues. The CDR3 sequence: CAWLKRAKAFF. CDR3 bases: TGTGCCTGGCTTAAAAGGGCTAAAGCTTTCTTT.

A note on this clonotype: The CDR3 ends on some other residue instead of the conserved phenylalanine or tryptophan, so this is likely a read error. The V gene is TRBV6-2 or TRBV6-3, the J gene TRBJ2-1; D call uncertain. The germline gives CDR1 MNHEY, CDR2 SVGEGT. The ends were cut back, 2 bases at V and 12 bases at J, with 17 bases in the middle. The CDR3 sequence is 14 residues long. This CDR3 reads CASSYHQERPWQFI. The CDR3 DNA reads TGTGCCAGCAGTTACCATCAGGAGCGCCCCTGGCAGTTCATC.

Points on this clonotype: The conserved phenylalanine or tryptophan normally closing the CDR3 is absent here, so this likely arose from a read error. V gene TRBV11-2 combines with J gene TRBJ2-3; 12 bases map to TRBD1. The CDR3 is 18 residues long. The V gene end was trimmed by 1 base and the J gene end by 5 bases; junction bases not matched to a gene: 10. Per germline, CDR1 SGHAT and CDR2 FQNNGV. The DNA for the CDR3 is TGTGCCAGCAGCTTAGTCGCTGGGACAGGGGGCATAATAGATACGCAGTATTAT. Protein product: CASSLVAGTGGIIDTQYY.

Regarding this clonotype: At one end, the junction sequence differs from germline, possibly due to a read error. Here the CDR3 DNA reads TGCGCCAGCGGCCAGACTGCCCGGGGTTCTGGGGCCAACGTCCTGACTTTC. It is translated as CASGQTARGSGANVLTF. The chain couples TRBV4-1 to TRBJ2-6, with D perhaps TRBD2 (5 bases). The CDR3 covers 17 residues. The germline gives CDR1 MGHRA, CDR2 YSYEKL.

This clonotype came up a few times. The rearrangement joins TRBV11-2 to TRBJ2-7; D is unclear. Germline V gives CDR1 SGHAT, CDR2 FQNNGV. This CDR3 has 12 amino acids. Trimming took off 3 bases at V and 2 bases at J, with 5 bases between the two ends. The CDR3 loop is CASSFATYEQYF. CDR3 DNA: TGTGCCAGCAGCTTTGCAACCTACGAGCAGTACTTC.

This clonotype was seen only a few times. Sequence at one end of the junction differs from germline and may be a read error. The gene calls are TRBV11-3 and TRBJ1-1; tentatively, D is TRBD1 (6 bases). CDR1 is SGHNT, CDR2 YENEEA, per germline. This CDR3 region has 14 residues. CDR3 region: CASGLVGAGTEAFF. CDR3 nucleotides: TGTGCCAGCGGCTTAGTGGGGGCCGGCACTGAAGCTTTCTTT. The full variable domain, completed using reference TRBV11-3 and TRBJ1-1, is EAGVVQSPRYKIIEKKQPVAFWCNPISGHNTLYWYLQNLGQGPELLIRYENEEAVDDSQLPKDRFSAERLKGVDSTLKIQPAELGDSAVYLCASGLVGAGTEAFFGQGTRLTVV.

A word on this clonotype: The junction and the germline gene differ at one end; a read error may be behind it. The V call is TRBV30, the J call TRBJ2-3, with a possible D match to TRBD1 (6 bases). The CDR3 is 13 residues long. Germline V gene sequence: CDR1 GTSNPN, CDR2 SVGIG (reference sequence). CDR3 DNA: TGTGTCTGGAATAAGGGGGTAACAGATACGCAGTATTTT. Translating gives CVWNKGVTDTQYF.

This chain links TRBV11-2 with TRBJ2-1; D gene ambiguous. The CDR3 is 14 residues long. The V gene's germline CDR1 is SGHAT and CDR2 FQNNGV. Here the CDR3 reads CISSLYRLVSEQFF. The DNA for the CDR3 is TGTATCAGTAGCTTATACCGGCTAGTTAGTGAGCAGTTCTTC.

This clonotype has just one count. The germline gene is not matched at one end of the junction; a read error may be the cause. The V and J genes are TRBV7-9 and TRBJ1-2, with no clear D. CDR3 length: 16 residues. Germline loops: CDR1 SEHNR, CDR2 FQNEAQ (reference sequence). CDR3 residues: CASSPEGRLSQYEYTF. CDR3 in DNA: TGTGCCAGCAGCCCCGAGGGCAGGCTGTCTCAGTATGAATACACTTTC.

On this clonotype itself: The CDR3 does not close with the conserved phenylalanine or tryptophan, likely indicating a read error. The rearrangement joins TRBV12-5 to TRBJ2-1; D is perhaps TRBD2 (6 bases). V lost 0 bases, J lost 7 bases, and 22 bases lay in between. Germline values: CDR1 LGHNT, CDR2 FRNRAP. The CDR3 has 18 residues. CDR3 DNA sequence: TGTGCTAGTGGTTTGGTACGGGGTTCTACCGGAGGGCATAATGAGCAGTTCCTC. Translation: CASGLVRGSTGGHNEQFL.

To note about this clonotype: Its ends do not fully match the called genes, so a read error is possible. The genes are TRBV4-1 and TRBJ2-6; D assignment may be TRBD1 or TRBD2 (6 bases each). The germline V gene encodes CDR1 MGHRA and CDR2 YSYEKL. The CDR3 is made up of 17 amino acids. Here the CDR3 reads CASGQTAGGPGANVLTF. CDR3 DNA sequence: TGTGCCAGCGGCCAGACTGCCGGGGGCCCTGGGGCCAACGTCCTGACTTTC.

The V and J genes are TRBV15 and TRBJ2-7, with D perhaps TRBD1 (5 bases). In germline, CDR1 is LNHNV, CDR2 YYDKDF (reference sequence). The CDR3 is made up of 13 amino acids. The V and J ends lost 0 bases and 5 bases respectively, with 8 bases between them. CDR3 bases: TGTGCCACCAGCAGAGATCAGGGCCACGAGCAGTACTTC. Translating it yields CATSRDQGHEQYF.

In its sample, this clonotype was seen a few times. This may stem from a read error, because a much larger clone lies one nucleotide away. The genes are TRBV19 and TRBJ2-1, with a possible D match to TRBD2 (5 bases). This CDR3 region has 15 residues. Trimming took off 8 bases at V and 3 bases at J, with 17 bases between the two ends. The germline CDR1 and CDR2 sequences are LNHDA and SQIVND (reference sequence). CDR3 sequence: CASCRGDPLYNEQFF. In DNA, the CDR3 is TGTGCCAGTTGTCGGGGAGATCCCCTCTACAATGAGCAGTTCTTC.

Remarks on this clonotype: One end of the junction is discordant with germline, which a read error may explain. The chain employs TRBV5-6 and TRBJ2-4, with no clear D. Germline CDR1 is SGHDT and CDR2 is YYEEEE. The CDR3 totals 14 residues. The CDR3 coding sequence is TGTGCCAACAGCTTGGGTACAGCCAAAAACATTCAATACTTC. This encodes CANSLGTAKNIQYF. The whole variable domain, filled in from reference TRBV5-6 and TRBJ2-4, reads DAGVTQSPTHLIKTRGQQVTLRCSPKSGHDTVSWYQQALGQGPQFIFQYYEEEERQRGNFPDRFSGHQFPNYSSELNVNALLLGDSALYLCANSLGTAKNIQYFGAGTRLSVL.

As regards this clonotype: The missing conserved phenylalanine or tryptophan at the end of this CDR3 makes a read error likely. Because the CDR3's place on the DNA is in doubt, the DNA is left out and the CDR3 is given as listed by TCRdb. The chain joins TRBV12-3 or TRBV12-4 to TRBJ1-2; no DNA check was done on the table's D call, TRBD1. The length of the CDR3 is 15 amino acids, counting both ends. The CDR3 reads CASSLGQGANYGCTS.

As to this clonotype: Its ends do not fully match the called genes, so a read error is possible. The CDR3 loop is CACSLTAGASGETKYF. In nucleotides, the CDR3 is TGTGCCTGCAGCTTAACAGCAGGGGCCTCGGGGGAGACCAAGTACTTC. The J gene is TRBJ2-5, the V gene TRBV11-2; D tentatively reads TRBD1 or TRBD2 (6 bases each). Germline CDR1 reads SGHAT; CDR2 reads FQNNGV. The CDR3 runs 16 residues.